The 21 T cell receptor beta chains below come from one sample, sequenced in a study of blood T cells in healthy people across ages. It was with a sample-barcoded 5' primer and a J-beta primer mix that a second PCR of about 7 to 12 cycles was run. Using its own MiXCR run on the 5' RACE reads, TCRdb lists one record per CDR3 protein. Here the sample spans fewer than 950,000 distinct CDR3 sequences, 36% being singletons. The source material was blood. These receptors all come from a man aged 18-30 years in good health.

The chain recombines TRBV20-1 with TRBJ2-5; TRBD2 matches at 7 bases. The CDR3 length is 12 residues. CDR1 and CDR2 from the germline V gene are DFQATT and SNEGSKA (reference sequence). Trimming took 6 bases from V and 4 from J; bases not matched to a gene: 5. In nucleotides, the CDR3 is TGCAGTGCCCTGACTAGCAGAGAGACCCAGTACTTC. The encoded protein is CSALTSRETQYF.

This clonotype turned up a few times. The V and J genes are TRBV12-3 or TRBV12-4 and TRBJ1-2; D might be TRBD1 (5 bases). V lost 3 bases and J 2 bases, leaving 10 bases between the germline ends. The CDR3 length is 14 residues. The CDR3 DNA reads TGTGCCAGCAGTTTTTTGGGGGAGAACTATGGCTACACCTTC. Translating gives CASSFLGENYGYTF.

This clonotype was seen more than once but under ten times. The J gene is TRBJ1-2, the V gene TRBV4-3; TRBD1 is a possible D gene (5 bases). V was cut by 1 base and J by 6 bases, with 12 bases left in between. CDR1 and CDR2 (germline): LGHNA, YSLEER. The CDR3 runs to 14 residues. Here the CDR3 reads CASSQGWQGDGYTF. In nucleotides, the CDR3 is TGCGCCAGCAGCCAAGGGTGGCAGGGCGATGGCTACACCTTC.

The V call is TRBV24-1, the J call TRBJ2-4; 10 bases line up with TRBD1. The J call may be incorrect, as the DNA end agrees better with TRBJ2-7. This CDR3 region has 14 residues. Germline V lookup: CDR1 KGHDR, CDR2 SFDVKD. CDR3 sequence: CATSDPGQGGEQYF. CDR3 sequence (DNA): TGTGCCACCAGTGACCCTGGACAGGGGGGCGAGCAGTACTTC.

CDR3 nucleotide sequence: TGTGCCAGCAGTAGAACCGGGACAGACGAGCAGTACTTC. Protein product: CASSRTGTDEQYF. The rearrangement uses TRBV12-3 or TRBV12-4 and TRBJ2-5, with TRBD1 matching over 7 bases. The J call is uncertain, as TRBJ2-7 better fits the DNA end. The CDR3 spans 13 residues.

This clonotype was picked up a small number of times. This chain links TRBV5-6 with TRBJ1-2; weak D call: TRBD1 (5 bases). Germline CDR1 and CDR2: SGHDT and YYEEEE. The CDR3 contains 13 residues. The V end lost 5 bases, the J end lost 4 bases, and 12 bases lay between the germline ends. The DNA of the CDR3 is TGTGCCAGCAGGTCCTCGGGACCCTATGGCTACACCTTC. Its protein is CASRSSGPYGYTF.

The gene calls are TRBV7-2 and TRBJ2-4; 9 bases map to TRBD2. The better agreement between TRBJ2-7 and the DNA end casts doubt on the J call. CDR3 length: 15 amino acids. Germline CDR1 reads SGHTA; CDR2 reads FQGNSA. CDR3 residues: CASSLASGGHYEQYF. Here the CDR3 DNA reads TGTGCCAGCAGCTTAGCGAGCGGGGGGCACTACGAGCAGTACTTC.

This clonotype has a handful of counts. The chain links TRBV28 to TRBJ2-5; 7 nucleotides align to TRBD1. The junction had 10 bases not matched to a gene; V was cut back by 5 bases and J by 4 bases. The CDR3 covers 15 residues. CDR1 is MDHEN, CDR2 SYDVKM, per germline. The CDR3 protein is CASSPGTAASETQYF. DNA for the CDR3: TGTGCCAGCAGTCCCGGGACAGCGGCTTCAGAGACCCAGTACTTC.

Only a few counts were recorded for this clonotype. The V gene is TRBV2, the J gene TRBJ1-2; 8 nucleotides align to TRBD1. V was pared by 2 bases and J by 8 bases, with 4 bases of the junction left unmatched. The CDR3 spans 13 residues. Germline-derived CDR1 and CDR2 are SNHLY and FYNNEI. The CDR3 sequence: CASSEQGAQGYTF. The CDR3 DNA reads as TGTGCCAGCAGTGAACAGGGGGCGCAGGGCTACACCTTC.

There are a few counts of this clonotype. This rearrangement joins TRBV18 to TRBJ2-7; D is unclear. The CDR3 spans 13 residues. Germline V gene data show CDR1 as KGHSH and CDR2 as LQKENI. The V end lost 4 bases, the J end lost 1 base, and 8 bases lay between the germline ends. The CDR3: CASSRDFSYEQYF. The CDR3 coding sequence is TGTGCCAGCTCACGCGATTTTTCCTACGAGCAGTACTTC.

The rearrangement joins TRBV7-9 to TRBJ2-6; possibly TRBD1 for D (5 bases). V gave up 6 bases and J gave up 0 bases, with 18 bases separating them. Germline V lookup: CDR1 SEHNR, CDR2 FQNEAQ (reference sequence). The CDR3 runs to 18 residues. The chain's CDR3 is CASRPRTSLSSGANVLTF. In nucleotides, the CDR3 is TGTGCCAGCAGACCCCGGACATCCTTAAGCTCTGGGGCCAACGTCCTGACTTTC.

This clonotype was observed a few times. In DNA, the CDR3 is TGTGCCAGCAGCAAAAACAGGGGGTCCACTGAAGCTTTCTTT. This gives the protein CASSKNRGSTEAFF. This chain uses TRBV7-2 with TRBJ1-1; 8 bases map to TRBD1. In germline, CDR1 is SGHTA, CDR2 FQGNSA. Unmatched junction bases numbered 6, after V lost 5 bases and J lost 4 bases. The CDR3 covers 14 residues.

This rearrangement joins TRBV6-6 to TRBJ1-2; D is perhaps TRBD1 (6 bases). This CDR3 spans 14 amino acids. Trimming took off 7 bases at V and 3 bases at J, with 15 bases between the two ends. Germline CDR1 is MNHNY and CDR2 is SVGAGI (reference sequence). CDR3 DNA: TGTGCCAGCACACACGCACAGGGTTACTATGGCTACACCTTC. This encodes CASTHAQGYYGYTF.

The rearrangement uses TRBV10-3 and TRBJ2-1, with D hard to call. The germline gives CDR1 ENHRY, CDR2 SYGVKD. The V end lost 8 bases, the J end lost 13 bases, and 24 bases lay between the germline ends. This CDR3 region has 14 residues. The CDR3 loop reads CAIGRIGSSETQFF. The CDR3 region has the DNA TGTGCCATCGGGCGAATTGGCTCGTCTGAGACCCAGTTCTTC.

This clonotype was seen a handful of times. This rearrangement joins TRBV20-1 to TRBJ2-5, with D possibly matching TRBD2 (6 bases). The CDR3 length is 16 residues. Germline loops: CDR1 DFQATT, CDR2 SNEGSKA (reference sequence). V lost 6 bases to trimming and J lost 0 bases, with 20 bases between them. DNA of the CDR3: TGCAGTGCCCACCCGATACGCGGGGCCCACCAAGAGACCCAGTACTTC. The encoded protein is CSAHPIRGAHQETQYF.

CDR3 sequence (DNA): TGCAGCGTTGGGGTTCAGGGATCCGGCTACACCTTC. This gives the protein CSVGVQGSGYTF. The rearrangement links TRBV29-1 to TRBJ1-2; tentatively, D is TRBD1 (5 bases). This CDR3 spans 12 amino acids. V lost 4 bases and J 8 bases, leaving 14 bases between the germline ends. Germline CDR1 is SQVTM and CDR2 is ANQGSEA.

This clonotype has only a few counts. This chain uses TRBV4-3 with TRBJ1-4; D is uncertain. The V and J ends lost 0 bases and 2 bases respectively, with 16 bases between them. Germline CDR1 reads LGHNA; CDR2 reads YSLEER. The CDR3 is made up of 18 amino acids. The CDR3 loop reads CASSQDLPGIRTNEKLFF. The CDR3 DNA reads TGCGCCAGCAGCCAAGATCTGCCCGGGATCAGGACTAATGAAAAACTGTTTTTT.

Note on this clonotype: A much larger clone lies a single base off, so this may be a read error. The rearrangement uses TRBV5-1 and TRBJ2-5; D is possibly TRBD1 or TRBD2 (5 bases each). This CDR3 is 11 amino acids long. The germline CDR1 and CDR2 sequences are SGHRS and YFSETQ. In DNA form, the CDR3 reads TGCGCCAGCAGATTGGAAGGGGAGCAGTACTTC. Its translation: CASRLEGEQYF. The full variable domain, completed using reference TRBV5-1 and TRBJ2-5, is KAGVTQTPRYLIKTRGQQVTLSCSPISGHRSVSWYQQTPGQGLQFLFEYFSETQRNKGNFPGRFSGRQFSNSRSEMNVSTLELGDSALYLCASRLEGEQYFGPGTRLLVL.

The rearrangement joins TRBV12-3 or TRBV12-4 to TRBJ2-1; the match to TRBD2 covers 15 bases. The V segment lost 6 bases and the J segment 12 bases; nucleotides outside the gene matches: 12. The CDR3 sequence is 16 residues long. The chain's CDR3 is CASSPYRTSGGATQFF. As DNA, the CDR3 is TGTGCCAGCAGCCCTTACCGGACTAGCGGGGGGGCCACGCAGTTCTTC.

The chain recombines TRBV7-9 with TRBJ2-2; 7 bases match TRBD2. CDR3 length: 14 residues. Germline CDR1 and CDR2: SEHNR and FQNEAQ (reference sequence). J was trimmed by 3 bases and V by 10 bases; bases with no gene match: 8. The CDR3 bases are TGTGCCACCCATGGGGGGGAAGACACCGGGGAGCTGTTTTTT. Translation gives CATHGGEDTGELFF.

On this clonotype: A single base separates this from a much larger clone, so it may be a read error. The rearrangement uses TRBV2 and TRBJ2-5; no clear D. Per germline, CDR1 SNHLY and CDR2 FYNNEI. The CDR3 extends over 13 amino acids. V was trimmed by 4 bases and J by 2 bases, leaving 8 bases between them. The CDR3 sequence is CASSGAMQETQYF. The CDR3 DNA reads TGTGCCAGCAGTGGAGCTATGCAAGAGACCCAGTACTTC.